The next 14 T cell receptor beta chains were all read from a single sample in a study of prognosis after radiotherapy for stage I lung cancer. The study amplified the TCR beta CDR3 region from genomic DNA. This amplification was carried out by two rounds of multiplex PCR. Gene-specific primers for each TRBV and TRBJ gene drove first-round PCR. TCRdb reprocessed the multiplex PCR reads via MiXCR and lists one record per CDR3 protein. The repertoire has 15,000 to 20,000 distinct CDR3 sequences, 45% to 50% of them found once; the top ten carry approximately 30%. Sequences were derived from PBMCs, sampled before or after stereotactic body radiation therapy (not recorded which). All receptors come from a donor aged 50 or older with non-small cell lung cancer.

In regard to this clonotype: With only one base between it and a far larger clone, this is likely a read error. The chain joins TRBV6-2 or TRBV6-3 to TRBJ1-1; no clear D gene. This CDR3 has 13 residues. Per the germline V gene, CDR1 is MNHEY and CDR2 is SVGEGT. V lost 5 bases, J lost 11 bases, and 18 bases lay in between. Written as DNA, the CDR3 is TGTGCCAGCAGTGAAACCCTGCAGTGGCGTGCTTTCTTT. Translating gives CASSETLQWRAFF.

This clonotype was seen once. Relative to the germline gene, one junction end is altered; a read error may explain this. This chain connects TRBV9 to TRBJ1-5, with 7 bases matching TRBD1. This CDR3 spans 15 amino acids. Germline V gene data show CDR1 as SGDLS and CDR2 as YYNGEE. The CDR3 DNA sequence: TGCGCCAGCAGCGAGTTGGGACAGAGCAATCAGCCCCAGCATTTT. It translates to CASSELGQSNQPQHF.

This clonotype has a count of ten or more. The chain is built from TRBV2 and TRBJ1-1; weak D call: TRBD1 (5 bases). Between the trimmed V and J ends, which lost 7 bases and 1 base, there was a span of 10 bases. Germline-derived CDR1 and CDR2 are SNHLY and FYNNEI. The CDR3 has 13 amino acids. The CDR3 DNA is TGTGCCAGCAATGGGGGAAGGAACACTGAAGCTTTCTTT. It translates to CASNGGRNTEAFF.

As for this clonotype: With a far larger clone one base away, a read error is the likely cause. CDR3 sequence reads: CASSYEGRGSNVLTF. The CDR3, as DNA: TGTGCCAGCAGTTACGAGGGGAGAGGGTCCAACGTCCTGACTTTC. This sequence joins TRBV6-5 and TRBJ2-6; D may be TRBD1 or TRBD2 (5 bases each). This CDR3 comprises 15 residues. V lost 2 bases and J lost 8, with 13 bases in between. Germline V gene sequence: CDR1 MNHEY, CDR2 SVGAGI.

This chain connects TRBV30 to TRBJ1-4; D ambiguous. Trimming shortened V by 0 bases and J by 8 bases, and 19 bases separated the two germline ends. The CDR3 is 16 residues long. The germline V gene encodes CDR1 GTSNPN and CDR2 SVGIG (reference sequence). CDR3 DNA sequence: TGTGCCTGGAGTGTCGCCAAAGGAGTGGTCTCGGAAAAACTGTTTTTT. Translating it yields CAWSVAKGVVSEKLFF.

The rearrangement uses TRBV7-9 and TRBJ2-7; a weak D match, TRBD1 (5 bases). V was trimmed by 5 bases and J by 6 bases, leaving 17 bases between them. The V gene's germline CDR1 is SEHNR and CDR2 FQNEAQ (reference sequence). The CDR3 extends over 14 amino acids. The CDR3, as DNA: TGTGCCAGCAGCCCCGGCAGGGCCTCCACCGAGCAGTACTTC. It yields the protein CASSPGRASTEQYF.

By proportion, this clonotype is hyperexpanded. The chain couples TRBV5-1 to TRBJ2-1; a weak D match, TRBD1 (7 bases). Deletions cut 4 bases from V and 8 bases from J, with 13 bases between. The CDR3 runs to 13 residues. CDR1 and CDR2 (germline): SGHRS, YFSETQ. CDR3 DNA: TGCGCCAGCAGCCCCAGGGGGGTCGATGAGCAGTTCTTC. Translation gives CASSPRGVDEQFF.

The rearrangement joins TRBV20-1 to TRBJ2-1; D is possibly TRBD2 (7 bases). The ends were cut back, 2 bases at V and 8 bases at J, with 13 bases in the middle. The germline gives CDR1 DFQATT, CDR2 SNEGSKA (reference sequence). CDR3 size: 13 residues. For the CDR3, the DNA is TGCAGTGCTAGATGGCCGGGGGGCTATGAGCAGTTCTTC. This encodes CSARWPGGYEQFF.

The chain joins TRBV19 to TRBJ2-6; D could derive from TRBD1 or TRBD2 (5 bases each). The CDR3 contains 15 residues. Germline V gene sequence: CDR1 LNHDA, CDR2 SQIVND (reference sequence). The V end was cut by 3 bases, the J end by 14 bases, with 20 bases between. The CDR3 nucleotides read TGTGCCAGTAGTATTGAAGGGGCCGGGGCCAGCTTCCTGACTTTC. Amino acid sequence: CASSIEGAGASFLTF.

This clonotype was counted ten times or more. The chain joins TRBV5-5 to TRBJ1-4, with TRBD1 identical over 7 bases. CDR3 length equals 18 residues. Germline CDR1 SGHKS, CDR2 YYEKEE (reference sequence). J gave up 0 bases and V 4 bases, and 12 bases lay outside the gene matches. For the CDR3, the DNA is TGTGCCAGCAGCACGGACAGGACAGGACTTGCAACTAATGAAAAACTGTTTTTT. The encoded protein is CASSTDRTGLATNEKLFF. The entire variable domain, with the rest obtained from reference TRBV5-5 and TRBJ1-4, is as follows: DAGVTQSPTHLIKTRGQQVTLRCSPISGHKSVSWYQQVLGQGPQFIFQYYEKEERGRGNFPDRFSARQFPNYSSELNVNALLLGDSALYLCASSTDRTGLATNEKLFFGSGTQLSVL.

This clonotype rates as medium-sized. This sequence joins TRBV11-3 and TRBJ2-5; D unresolved. Germline CDR1 SGHNT, CDR2 YENEEA. This CDR3 is 12 amino acids long. V gave up 3 bases and J gave up 7 bases, with 9 bases separating them. The CDR3 is CASSFRKGTQYF. The CDR3 region has the DNA TGTGCCAGCAGCTTCAGGAAGGGGACCCAGTACTTC.

This clonotype was counted ten times or more. The chain combines TRBV25-1 with TRBJ1-5, with D perhaps matching TRBD1 (6 bases). CDR3 size: 16 residues. The germline CDR1 and CDR2 sequences are MGHDK and SYGVNS. The germline V and J ends were trimmed by 7 bases and 0 bases, with 16 bases remaining between them. As DNA, the CDR3 is TGTGCCAGCATTAGGGGGGGAGTCTATAGCAATCAGCCCCAGCATTTT. Protein sequence: CASIRGGVYSNQPQHF.

This clonotype was observed many times. This chain uses TRBV4-2 with TRBJ2-1; D remains unclear. Germline CDR1 reads LGHNA; CDR2 reads YNFKEQ. The CDR3 is made up of 13 amino acids. Trimming pared 1 base from V and 10 bases from J, leaving 11 bases between. The CDR3 protein is CASSQVRSGEQFF. CDR3 DNA sequence: TGTGCCAGCAGCCAAGTTCGGTCCGGGGAGCAGTTCTTC.

In this sample, this clonotype turned up many times. V gene TRBV11-2 combines with J gene TRBJ2-7; D ambiguous. The CDR3 runs 13 residues. V was shortened by 1 base and J by 6 bases, with 10 bases between the two germline ends. Germline V gene data show CDR1 as SGHAT and CDR2 as FQNNGV. The CDR3 here is CASSLVGDGEQYF. The CDR3 nucleotides read TGTGCCAGCAGCTTAGTCGGCGATGGCGAGCAGTACTTC. Together with reference TRBV11-2 and TRBJ2-7, the CDR3 gives the full variable domain: EAGVAQSPRYKIIEKRQSVAFWCNPISGHATLYWYQQILGQGPKLLIQFQNNGVVDDSQLPKDRFSAERLKGVDSTLKIQPAKLEDSAVYLCASSLVGDGEQYFGPGTRLTVT.